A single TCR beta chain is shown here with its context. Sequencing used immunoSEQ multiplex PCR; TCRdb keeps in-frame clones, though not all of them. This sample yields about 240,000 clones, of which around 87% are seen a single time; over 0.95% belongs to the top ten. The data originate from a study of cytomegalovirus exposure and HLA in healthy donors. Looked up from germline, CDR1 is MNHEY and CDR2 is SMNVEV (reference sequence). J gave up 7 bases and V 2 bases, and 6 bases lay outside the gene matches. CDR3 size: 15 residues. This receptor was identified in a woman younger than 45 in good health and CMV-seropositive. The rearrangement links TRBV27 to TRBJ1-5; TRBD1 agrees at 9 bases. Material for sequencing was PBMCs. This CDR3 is CASSLGTGRGQPQHF. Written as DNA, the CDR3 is TGTGCCAGCAGTTTAGGGACAGGGCGGGGACAGCCCCAGCATTTT.